The next 22 T cell receptor beta chains were all read from a single sample in a study of blood T cell repertoires in COVID-19. This table comes from immunoSEQ multiplex PCR, and its TCRdb copy is limited to in-frame clones, with some not included. The table has roughly 96,000 clones, 82% seen once. The specimen sequenced was peripheral blood. Receptors were obtained from an elderly man with acute or convalescent COVID-19.

The chain is built from TRBV5-1 and TRBJ1-2; TRBD1 might be the D (5 bases). Deletions cut 2 bases from V and 5 bases from J, with 16 bases between. The CDR3 sequence is 15 residues long. In germline, CDR1 is SGHRS, CDR2 YFSETQ. The CDR3 protein is CASSLDQGLAYGYTF. CDR3 sequence (DNA): TGCGCCAGCAGCTTAGACCAGGGCCTCGCGTATGGCTACACCTTC.

The chain employs TRBV19 and TRBJ2-3, with 12 bases lining up with TRBD2. Trimming cost V 3 bases and J 1 base; bases outside gene matches: 14. CDR3 length: 20 residues. CDR1 is LNHDA, CDR2 SQIVND, per germline (reference sequence). The CDR3 DNA reads as TGTGCCAGTAGTATCCCCCGTTCCGGACTAGCGGGAATCGGCACAGATACGCAGTATTTT. It specifies CASSIPRSGLAGIGTDTQYF.

The chain joins TRBV9 to TRBJ1-4; 8 nucleotides line up with TRBD1. The CDR3 is made up of 16 amino acids. V lost 4 bases to trimming and J lost 0 bases; unmatched junction nucleotides: 5. Germline V CDR1 and CDR2: SGDLS, YYNGEE. The CDR3 here is CASSPTGGATNEKLFF. For the CDR3, the DNA is TGTGCCAGCAGCCCAACAGGGGGGGCAACTAATGAAAAACTGTTTTTT.

The chain couples TRBV7-2 to TRBJ1-6; 10 bases map to TRBD1. V was pared by 3 bases and J by 7 bases, with 3 bases of the junction left unmatched. There are 15 residues in the CDR3. Germline V gene lookup returns CDR1 SGHTA and CDR2 FQGNSA. CDR3 DNA: TGTGCCAGCAGCTTCCTGACAGGGGGCAATTCACCCCTCCACTTT. Its translation is CASSFLTGGNSPLHF.

The CDR3 here is CASKGLRVSGANVLTF. The CDR3 region has the DNA TGTGCCAGCAAGGGACTTCGGGTCTCTGGGGCCAACGTCCTGACTTTC. The chain joins TRBV28 to TRBJ2-6; the D gene is possibly TRBD2 (6 bases). The length of the CDR3 is 16 residues. Trimming stripped 7 bases from V and 0 bases from J, with 13 bases between. From germline, CDR1 is MDHEN and CDR2 SYDVKM.

V and J are TRBV4-3 and TRBJ2-7, with D possibly being TRBD2 (6 bases). The V gene's germline CDR1 is LGHNA and CDR2 YSLEER. The CDR3 runs to 14 residues. V shed 1 base and J shed 3 bases, with 10 bases lying between them. The CDR3 DNA is TGCGCCAGCAGCCAAGGGCGGGACGTCTACGAGCAGTACTTC. Translating gives CASSQGRDVYEQYF.

This chain links TRBV19 with TRBJ2-5; D is perhaps TRBD1 (6 bases). Per the germline V gene, CDR1 is LNHDA and CDR2 is SQIVND (reference sequence). V lost 5 bases to trimming and J lost 5 bases, with 21 bases between them. CDR3 length: 16 amino acids. DNA for the CDR3: TGTGCCAGTAGTGCTGGGTTGGGGGCCCTTGTGGAGACCCAGTACTTC. Its translation: CASSAGLGALVETQYF. The whole variable domain, remainder taken from reference TRBV19 and TRBJ2-5, is DGGITQSPKYLFRKEGQNVTLSCEQNLNHDAMYWYRQDPGQGLRLIYYSQIVNDFQKGDIAEGYSVSREKKESFPLTVTSAQKNPTAFYLCASSAGLGALVETQYFGPGTRLLVL.

V and J are TRBV6-2 or TRBV6-3 and TRBJ2-5, with TRBD1 identical over 8 bases. The CDR3 extends over 16 amino acids. The trim removed 6 bases at V and 2 bases at J, leaving 11 bases unmatched. Germline values: CDR1 MNHEY, CDR2 SVGEGT. CDR3 nucleotides: TGTGCCAGCAGCCCCTGGACAGGGCGTGGACAAGAGACCCAGTACTTC. Amino acids: CASSPWTGRGQETQYF.

The chain is built from TRBV6-5 and TRBJ1-1, with unresolved D. Trimming left V 10 bases short and J 7 bases short, with 16 bases between. Germline V lookup: CDR1 MNHEY, CDR2 SVGAGI. This CDR3 is 12 amino acids long. The chain's CDR3 is CATERTTGEAFF. In DNA form, the CDR3 reads TGTGCCACCGAGCGGACGACCGGTGAAGCTTTCTTT.

The V and J genes are TRBV5-4 and TRBJ2-1; 8 bases map to TRBD2. The germline V gene encodes CDR1 SGHNT and CDR2 YYREEE (reference sequence). V gave up 6 bases and J gave up 4 bases; unmatched junction bases: 9. This CDR3 is 15 amino acids long. CDR3 sequence: CASTPARGGYNEQFF. DNA of the CDR3: TGTGCCAGCACCCCGGCTCGGGGGGGTTACAATGAGCAGTTCTTC. Full variable domain (rest looked up from reference TRBV5-4 and TRBJ2-1): ETGVTQSPTHLIKTRGQQVTLRCSSQSGHNTVSWYQQALGQGPQFIFQYYREEENGRGNFPPRFSGLQFPNYSSELNVNALELDDSALYLCASTPARGGYNEQFFGPGTRLTVL.

The rearrangement joins TRBV6-6 to TRBJ1-6, with D perhaps matching TRBD1 (6 bases). Per the germline V gene, CDR1 is MNHNY and CDR2 is SVGAGI (reference sequence). The V end was cut by 7 bases, the J end by 8 bases, with 18 bases between. The CDR3 totals 15 residues. Here the CDR3 DNA reads TGTGCCAGCACCATGACAGGTTTGGTGGATTCACCCCTCCACTTT. Translation: CASTMTGLVDSPLHF.

This clone has more than one count but fewer than ten. This sequence joins TRBV19 and TRBJ1-5, with 9 bases fitting TRBD1. Germline trimming cut 2 bases from V and 1 base from J; bases unmatched to any gene: 6. Germline V gene lookup returns CDR1 LNHDA and CDR2 SQIVND (reference sequence). This CDR3 is 17 amino acids long. The CDR3 spells CASSIRGQGFSNQPQHF. The CDR3 nucleotides read TGTGCCAGTAGTATACGGGGACAGGGATTCAGCAATCAGCCCCAGCATTTT.

This clone has just a few counts. The genes are TRBV6-2 or TRBV6-3 and TRBJ2-1, with 7 bases aligning to TRBD2. Trimming at V came to 2 bases and at J to 8 bases, leaving 9 bases not matched to a gene. This CDR3 contains 15 residues. CDR1 and CDR2 (germline): MNHEY, SVGEGT. DNA for the CDR3: TGTGCCAGCAGTTACGTCGAGGGAGGGCCATATGAGCAGTTCTTC. It yields the protein CASSYVEGGPYEQFF.

The chain links TRBV2 to TRBJ2-2, with D tentatively TRBD1 (6 bases). CDR3 length: 14 residues. With 6 bases removed from V and 0 bases from J, the gap between germline ends came to 8 bases. CDR1 is SNHLY, CDR2 FYNNEI, per germline. CDR3 in amino acids: CASRWTANTGELFF. CDR3 DNA sequence: TGTGCCAGCAGATGGACAGCGAACACCGGGGAGCTGTTTTTT.

This chain's CDR3 is CASSREVWGDTEAFF. The CDR3 coding sequence is TGCGCCAGCAGCCGGGAGGTGTGGGGGGACACTGAAGCTTTCTTT. The rearrangement links TRBV5-1 to TRBJ1-1; D is possibly TRBD1 (5 bases). Germline lookup yields CDR1 SGHRS and CDR2 YFSETQ. The CDR3 sequence is 15 residues long. Deletions cut 4 bases from V and 3 bases from J, with 16 bases between.

This sequence joins TRBV4-3 and TRBJ1-5; no clear D. Germline loops: CDR1 LGHNA, CDR2 YSLEER. The CDR3 is made up of 15 amino acids. The germline V and J ends were trimmed by 0 bases and 6 bases, with 12 bases remaining between them. Here the CDR3 DNA reads TGCGCCAGCAGCCAAGATCGGTCCGCCGGTCAGCCCCAGCATTTT. Translating it yields CASSQDRSAGQPQHF.

This clone was observed a single time. CDR3 sequence: CASSIASVRGTGELFF. CDR3 coding DNA: TGTGCCAGTAGTATAGCTAGCGTCCGAGGCACCGGGGAGCTGTTTTTT. The J gene is TRBJ2-2, the V gene TRBV19; D possibly corresponds to TRBD2 (6 bases). Germline-derived CDR1 and CDR2 are LNHDA and SQIVND (reference sequence). There are 16 residues in the CDR3. V was cut by 1 base and J by 4 bases, with 13 bases left in between.

V and J are TRBV9 and TRBJ2-4; TRBD1 might be the D (5 bases). Trimming pared 0 bases from V and 4 bases from J, leaving 8 bases between. The CDR3 has 14 amino acids. Germline V gene lookup returns CDR1 SGDLS and CDR2 YYNGEE. The CDR3 DNA reads TGTGCCAGCAGCGTAGGTGACAGTAAAAACATTCAGTACTTC. Translating it yields CASSVGDSKNIQYF.

V and J are TRBV10-3 and TRBJ2-3; 8 bases agree with TRBD1. Germline trimming cut 4 bases from V and 3 bases from J; bases unmatched to any gene: 3. The CDR3 covers 14 residues. Germline values: CDR1 ENHRY, CDR2 SYGVKD. The CDR3 loop reads CAISGQGPTDTQYF. CDR3 nucleotides: TGTGCCATCAGTGGACAGGGGCCTACAGATACGCAGTATTTT.

This clone came up once. This sequence joins TRBV30 and TRBJ1-2; D is unresolved. Trimming removed 5 bases at V and 1 base at J, with 14 bases between. The CDR3 is 14 residues long. The V gene's germline CDR1 is GTSNPN and CDR2 SVGIG (reference sequence). The CDR3 DNA is TGTGCCTGGGCCTGGAGGACCTTTAACTATGGCTACACCTTC. This translates into CAWAWRTFNYGYTF.

The chain uses TRBV30 and TRBJ2-3; 7 bases map to TRBD1. Trimming took 7 bases from V and 2 from J; bases not matched to a gene: 9. This CDR3 is built from 14 residues. Germline values: CDR1 GTSNPN, CDR2 SVGIG (reference sequence). CDR3 nucleotides: TGTGCCTACTTACACAGGGGAACCACAGATACGCAGTATTTT. Amino acid sequence: CAYLHRGTTDTQYF.

The V gene is TRBV13, the J gene TRBJ2-7; D is possibly TRBD2 (5 bases). CDR1 is PRHDT and CDR2 is FYEKMQ in the germline V gene (reference sequence). The ends were cut back, 4 bases at V and 0 bases at J, with 16 bases in the middle. The CDR3 is 16 residues long. CDR3 loop: CASSSHPLGNSYEQYF. The CDR3 bases are TGTGCCAGCAGCTCCCACCCACTAGGGAACTCCTACGAGCAGTACTTC.